Detailed here is one TCR beta chain. V was cut by 2 bases and J by 4 bases, with 14 bases left in between. The CDR3 is 15 residues long. Germline V gene lookup returns CDR1 SGHTA and CDR2 FQGTGA. This sample was taken from a study of blood T cell repertoires in COVID-19. Overall study context: The origin of the acute and convalescent COVID-19 samples was the United States, Italy and Spain. T cells, B-cell-depleted T cells, or PBMCs supplied cDNA or gDNA.

Method: immunoSEQ multiplex PCR; TCRdb's copy keeps in-frame clones and lacks some. The table shows 60,000 to 95,000 clones, with roughly 70% occurring only once. The specimen sequenced was peripheral blood. The clonotype comes from a human donor with acute or convalescent COVID-19. The donor label of this sample is uncertain. This rearrangement joins TRBV7-3 to TRBJ2-5; TRBD2 might be the D (6 bases). This chain's CDR3 is CASSLEGGPLETQYF. CDR3 nucleotides: TGTGCCAGCAGCTTAGAGGGAGGACCATTAGAGACCCAGTACTTC.